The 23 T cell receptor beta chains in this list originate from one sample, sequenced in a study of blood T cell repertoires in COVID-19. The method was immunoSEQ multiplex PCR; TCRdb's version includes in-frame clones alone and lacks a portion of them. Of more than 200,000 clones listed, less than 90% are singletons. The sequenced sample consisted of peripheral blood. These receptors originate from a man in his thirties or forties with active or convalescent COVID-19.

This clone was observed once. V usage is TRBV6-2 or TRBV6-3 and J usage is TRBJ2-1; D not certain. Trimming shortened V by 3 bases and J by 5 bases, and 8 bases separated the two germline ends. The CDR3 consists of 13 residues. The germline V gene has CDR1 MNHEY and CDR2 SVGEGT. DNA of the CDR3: TGTGCCAGCAGTTATGTGATAGACAATGAGCAGTTCTTC. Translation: CASSYVIDNEQFF.

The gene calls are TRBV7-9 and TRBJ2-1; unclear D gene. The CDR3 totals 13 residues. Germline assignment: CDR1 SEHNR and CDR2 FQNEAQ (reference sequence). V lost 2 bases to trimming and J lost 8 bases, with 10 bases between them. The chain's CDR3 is CASSLRSLDEQFF. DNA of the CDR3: TGTGCCAGCAGCTTACGGTCGCTCGATGAGCAGTTCTTC.

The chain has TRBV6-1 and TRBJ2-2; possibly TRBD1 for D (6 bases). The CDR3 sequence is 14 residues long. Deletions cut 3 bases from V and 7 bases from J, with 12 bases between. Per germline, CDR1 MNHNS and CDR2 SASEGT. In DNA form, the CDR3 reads TGTGCCAGCAGTGAGCAGGGGCGGGTCGGGGAGCTGTTTTTT. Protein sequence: CASSEQGRVGELFF.

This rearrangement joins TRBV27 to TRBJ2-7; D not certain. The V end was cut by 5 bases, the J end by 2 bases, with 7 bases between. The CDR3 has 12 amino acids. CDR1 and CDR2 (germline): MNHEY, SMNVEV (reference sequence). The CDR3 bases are TGTGCCAGCAGTGCACAGCCCTACGAGCAGTACTTC. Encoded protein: CASSAQPYEQYF.

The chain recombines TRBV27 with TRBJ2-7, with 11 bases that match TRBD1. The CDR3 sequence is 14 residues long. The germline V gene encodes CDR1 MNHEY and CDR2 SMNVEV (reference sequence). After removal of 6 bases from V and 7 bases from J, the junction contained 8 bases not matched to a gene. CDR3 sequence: CASSWTGGAGEQYF. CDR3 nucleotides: TGTGCCAGCAGCTGGACAGGGGGCGCGGGGGAGCAGTACTTC.

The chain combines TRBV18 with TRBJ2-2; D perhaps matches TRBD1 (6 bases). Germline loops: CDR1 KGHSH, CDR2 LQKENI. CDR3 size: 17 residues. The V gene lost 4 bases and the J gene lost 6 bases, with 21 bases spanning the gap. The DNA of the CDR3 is TGTGCCAGCTCACGACCAAACAGGGCATGGTACGCCGGGGAGCTGTTTTTT. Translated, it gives CASSRPNRAWYAGELFF.

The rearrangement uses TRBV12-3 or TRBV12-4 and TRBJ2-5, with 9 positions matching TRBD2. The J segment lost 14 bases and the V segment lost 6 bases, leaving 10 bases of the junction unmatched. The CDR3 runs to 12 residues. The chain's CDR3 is CASSPNSGGQYF. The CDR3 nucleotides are TGTGCCAGCAGCCCGAATAGCGGGGGACAATACTTC.

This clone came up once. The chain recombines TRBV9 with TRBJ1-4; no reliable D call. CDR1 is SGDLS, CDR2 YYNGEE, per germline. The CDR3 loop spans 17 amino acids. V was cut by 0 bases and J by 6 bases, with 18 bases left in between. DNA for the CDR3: TGTGCCAGCAGCGTAGGCCCCCTACGGGGATTGGATGAAAAACTGTTTTTT. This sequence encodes CASSVGPLRGLDEKLFF.

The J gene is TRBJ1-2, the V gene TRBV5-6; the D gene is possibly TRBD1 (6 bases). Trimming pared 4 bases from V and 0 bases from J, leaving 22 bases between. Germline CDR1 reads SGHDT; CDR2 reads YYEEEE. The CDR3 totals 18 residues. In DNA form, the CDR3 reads TGTGCCAGCAGCCCCGGTTGGGACACGACGTTAGCTAACTATGGCTACACCTTC. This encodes CASSPGWDTTLANYGYTF.

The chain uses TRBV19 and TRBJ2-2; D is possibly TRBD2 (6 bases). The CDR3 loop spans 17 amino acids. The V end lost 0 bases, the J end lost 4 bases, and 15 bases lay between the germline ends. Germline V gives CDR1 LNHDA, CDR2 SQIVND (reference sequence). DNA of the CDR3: TGTGCCAGTAGTATAGATGGGACGGGGGACGGCACCGGGGAGCTGTTTTTT. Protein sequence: CASSIDGTGDGTGELFF.

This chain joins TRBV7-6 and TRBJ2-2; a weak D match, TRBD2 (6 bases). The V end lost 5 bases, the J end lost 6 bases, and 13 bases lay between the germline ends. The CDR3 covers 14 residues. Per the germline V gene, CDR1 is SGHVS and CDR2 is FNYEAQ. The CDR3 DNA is TGTGCCAGCAGCCCGCGGTCGGGGGCCGGGGAGCTGTTTTTT. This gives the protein CASSPRSGAGELFF. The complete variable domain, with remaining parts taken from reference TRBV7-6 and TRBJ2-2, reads GAGVSQSPRYKVTKRGQDVALRCDPISGHVSLYWYRQALGQGPEFLTYFNYEAQQDKSGLPNDRFSAERPEGSISTLTIQRTEQRDSAMYRCASSPRSGAGELFFGEGSRLTVL.

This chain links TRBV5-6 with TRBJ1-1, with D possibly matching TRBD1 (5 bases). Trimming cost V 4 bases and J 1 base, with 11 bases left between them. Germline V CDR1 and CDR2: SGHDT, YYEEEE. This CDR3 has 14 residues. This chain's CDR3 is CASSRGGPNTEAFF. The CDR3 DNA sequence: TGTGCCAGCAGCCGGGGGGGTCCGAACACTGAAGCTTTCTTT.

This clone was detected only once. The DNA of the CDR3 is TGCGCCAGCAGCTCCGCAGACAGGGCTAAAAATCAGCCCCAGCATTTT. Its translation is CASSSADRAKNQPQHF. The V and J genes are TRBV4-1 and TRBJ1-5; TRBD1 aligns across 7 bases. The germline gives CDR1 MGHRA, CDR2 YSYEKL. The CDR3 runs to 16 residues. Trimming at V came to 5 bases and at J to 4 bases, leaving 11 bases not matched to a gene.

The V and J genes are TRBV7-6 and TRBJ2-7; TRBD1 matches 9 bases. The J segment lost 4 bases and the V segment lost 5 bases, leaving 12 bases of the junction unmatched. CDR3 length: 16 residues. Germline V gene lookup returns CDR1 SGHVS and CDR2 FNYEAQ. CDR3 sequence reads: CASSALPGQGEYEQYF. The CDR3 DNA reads TGTGCCAGCAGCGCACTCCCGGGACAGGGCGAATACGAGCAGTACTTC.

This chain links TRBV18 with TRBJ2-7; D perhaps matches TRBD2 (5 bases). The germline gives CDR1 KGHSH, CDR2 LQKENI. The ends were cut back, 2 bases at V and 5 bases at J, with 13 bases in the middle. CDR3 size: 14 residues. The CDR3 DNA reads TGTGCCAGCTCACCAGGGCGGGTAACCCACGAGCAGTACTTC. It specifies CASSPGRVTHEQYF.

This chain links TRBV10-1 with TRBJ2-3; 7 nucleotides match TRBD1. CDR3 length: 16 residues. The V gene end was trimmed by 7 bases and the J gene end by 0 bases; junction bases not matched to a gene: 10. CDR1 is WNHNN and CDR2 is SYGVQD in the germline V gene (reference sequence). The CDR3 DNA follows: TGCGCCAGCACATTCGACAGGGCCTCTAGCACAGATACGCAGTATTTT. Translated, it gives CASTFDRASSTDTQYF.

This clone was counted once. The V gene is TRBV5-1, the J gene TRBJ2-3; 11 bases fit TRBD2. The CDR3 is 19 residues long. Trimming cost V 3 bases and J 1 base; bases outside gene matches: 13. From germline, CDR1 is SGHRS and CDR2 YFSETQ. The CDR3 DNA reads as TGCGCCAGCAGCTCCGCGTGGATAGCGGGGGGGCCTCGCACAGATACGCAGTATTTT. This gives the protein CASSSAWIAGGPRTDTQYF.

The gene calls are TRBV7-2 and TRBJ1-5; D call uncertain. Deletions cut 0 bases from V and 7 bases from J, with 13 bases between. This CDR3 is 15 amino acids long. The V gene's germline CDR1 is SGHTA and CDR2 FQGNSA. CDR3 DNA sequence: TGTGCCAGCAGCTTAGCGTTCGGGTTGAGACAGCCCCAGCATTTT. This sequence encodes CASSLAFGLRQPQHF.

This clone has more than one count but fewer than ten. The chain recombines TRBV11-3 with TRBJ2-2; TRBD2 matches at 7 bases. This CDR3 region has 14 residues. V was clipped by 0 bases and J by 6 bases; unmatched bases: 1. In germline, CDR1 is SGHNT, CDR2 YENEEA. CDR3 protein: CASSLDAGAGELFF. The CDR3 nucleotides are TGTGCCAGCAGCTTAGATGCGGGGGCCGGGGAGCTGTTTTTT.

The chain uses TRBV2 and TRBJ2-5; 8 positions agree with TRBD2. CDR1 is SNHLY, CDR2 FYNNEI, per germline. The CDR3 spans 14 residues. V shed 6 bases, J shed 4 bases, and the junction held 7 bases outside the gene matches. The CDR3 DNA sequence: TGTGCCAGCAGCGTAGGACTAGCTTCAGAGACCCAGTACTTC. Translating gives CASSVGLASETQYF.

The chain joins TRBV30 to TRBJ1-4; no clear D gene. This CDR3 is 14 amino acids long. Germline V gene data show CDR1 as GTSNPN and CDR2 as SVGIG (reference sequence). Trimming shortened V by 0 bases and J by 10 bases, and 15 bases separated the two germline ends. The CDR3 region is CAWSVGWGVGKLFF. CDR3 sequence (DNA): TGTGCCTGGAGTGTTGGGTGGGGAGTCGGAAAACTGTTTTTT.

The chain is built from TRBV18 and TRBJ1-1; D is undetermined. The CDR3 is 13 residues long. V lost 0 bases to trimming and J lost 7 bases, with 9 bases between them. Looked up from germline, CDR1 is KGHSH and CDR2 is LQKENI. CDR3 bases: TGTGCCAGCTCACCACCCTTAACGGGTGAAGCTTTCTTT. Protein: CASSPPLTGEAFF.

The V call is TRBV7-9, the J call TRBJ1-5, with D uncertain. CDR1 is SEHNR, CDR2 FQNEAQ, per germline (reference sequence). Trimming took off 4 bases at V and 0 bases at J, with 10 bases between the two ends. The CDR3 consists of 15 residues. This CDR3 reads CASSSGWDSNQPQHF. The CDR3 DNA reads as TGTGCCAGCAGCTCGGGGTGGGATAGCAATCAGCCCCAGCATTTT.